The clone carrying this TCR beta chain was observed many times. Its specificity is unknown. This entry is derived from a study of T-cell memory formation after mild COVID-19. Broader study findings: Some clones that responded were present in memory (sampled pre-infection), which suggests cross-reactive memory joined.

Employing constant-segment primers, 5'RACE generated TCR alpha and TCR beta cDNA libraries bearing sample barcodes and UMIs. From the 5' RACE reads, TCRdb called clonotypes with MiXCR, one entry per CDR3 protein. The data show about 270,000 distinct CDR3 sequences, around 15% seen once. The V segment lost 3 bases and the J segment 8 bases; nucleotides outside the gene matches: 5. CDR3 length equals 15 residues. Germline values: CDR1 KGHDR, CDR2 SFDVKD. Sequencing used PBMCs or a T cell subset sorted from them (not recorded which). The chain uses TRBV24-1 and TRBJ2-1; 11 bases are a match to TRBD2. This TCR came from a young man who had mild COVID-19 (a few samples of this study predate the infection). Cell type and time point are not known. As DNA, the CDR3 is TGTGCCACCAGTGATCCCGGACTAGCGGGTGATGAGCAGTTCTTC. This codes for CATSDPGLAGDEQFF.